The 2 T cell receptor beta chains given below trace back to one sample, sequenced in a study of cytomegalovirus exposure and HLA in healthy donors. Primers: 60 Vbeta forward and 13 Jbeta reverse. Sequencing was performed with immunoSEQ multiplex PCR; in TCRdb, only in-frame clones are kept and a portion is missing. This table holds 170,000 or so clones, about 85% found once. Input material: PBMCs. These receptors all come from a male donor in good health and CMV-seropositive.

This sequence joins TRBV25-1 and TRBJ2-1; tentative D call: TRBD1 (6 bases). The CDR3 consists of 14 residues. Germline CDR1 and CDR2: MGHDK and SYGVNS. The germline V and J ends were trimmed by 10 bases and 4 bases, with 17 bases remaining between them. In DNA, the CDR3 is TGTGCCACCACCCTCGGGACATCTTACAATGAGCAGTTCTTC. Translated, it gives CATTLGTSYNEQFF. The variable domain in full, with the rest retrieved from reference TRBV25-1 and TRBJ2-1, is EADIYQTPRYLVIGTGKKITLECSQTMGHDKMYWYQQDPGMELHLIHYSYGVNSTEKGDLSSESTVSRIRTEHFPLTLESARPSHTSQYLCATTLGTSYNEQFFGPGTRLTVL.

The gene calls are TRBV5-1 and TRBJ1-6, with 8 bases lining up with TRBD1. The CDR3 runs to 16 residues. Trimming at V came to 2 bases and at J to 2 bases, leaving 3 bases not matched to a gene. The germline gives CDR1 SGHRS, CDR2 YFSETQ. CDR3 nucleotide sequence: TGCGCCAGCAGCTTCCGGGACAGGACCTATAATTCACCCCTCCACTTT. Its translation: CASSFRDRTYNSPLHF.